This entry concerns a single T cell receptor (beta chain). The repertoire was sequenced with immunoSEQ multiplex PCR; TCRdb's copy has only in-frame clones and lacks some. The sample has some 31,000 clones, 70% to 80% seen once. CDR3 length equals 15 residues. After removal of 3 bases from V and 6 bases from J, the junction contained 7 bases not matched to a gene. Germline-derived CDR1 and CDR2 are ENHRY and SYGVKD. The entry originates in a study of blood T cell repertoires in COVID-19. The chain carries TRBV10-3 and TRBJ1-5; 8 bases are a match to TRBD1. The sequence came from a woman aged 60-70 years with acute or convalescent COVID-19. The sequencing sample was made of peripheral blood. The DNA of the CDR3 is TGTGCCATCAGTGATGCAGGGGGCTTCGGTCAGCCCCAGCATTTT. Protein sequence: CAISDAGGFGQPQHF.